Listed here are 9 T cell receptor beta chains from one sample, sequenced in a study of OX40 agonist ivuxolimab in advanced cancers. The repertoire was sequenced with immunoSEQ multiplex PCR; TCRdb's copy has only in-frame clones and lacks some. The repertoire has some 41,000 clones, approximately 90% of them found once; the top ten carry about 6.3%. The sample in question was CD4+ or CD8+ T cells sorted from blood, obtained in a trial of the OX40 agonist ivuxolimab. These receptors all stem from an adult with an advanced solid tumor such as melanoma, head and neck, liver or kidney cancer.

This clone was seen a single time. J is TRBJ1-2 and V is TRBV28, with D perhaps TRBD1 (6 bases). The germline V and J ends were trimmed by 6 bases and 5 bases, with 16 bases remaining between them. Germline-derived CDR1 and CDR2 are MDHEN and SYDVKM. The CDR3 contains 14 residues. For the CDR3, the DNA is TGTGCCAGCAGCTTTCAAGGGGGGGCTTATGGCTACACCTTC. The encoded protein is CASSFQGGAYGYTF.

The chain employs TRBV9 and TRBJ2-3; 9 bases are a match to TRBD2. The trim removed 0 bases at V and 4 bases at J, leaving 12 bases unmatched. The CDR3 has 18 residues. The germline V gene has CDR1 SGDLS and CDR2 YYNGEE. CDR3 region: CASSVAIAGERLPDTQYF. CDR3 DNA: TGTGCCAGCAGCGTAGCGATAGCGGGAGAGAGGCTCCCAGATACGCAGTATTTT.

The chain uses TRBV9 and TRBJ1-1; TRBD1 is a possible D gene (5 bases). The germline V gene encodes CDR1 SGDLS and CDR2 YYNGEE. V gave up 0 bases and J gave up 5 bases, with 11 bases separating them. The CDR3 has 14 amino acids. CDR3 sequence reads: CASSVVVGVTEAFF. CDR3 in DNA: TGTGCCAGCAGCGTAGTAGTAGGGGTAACTGAAGCTTTCTTT.

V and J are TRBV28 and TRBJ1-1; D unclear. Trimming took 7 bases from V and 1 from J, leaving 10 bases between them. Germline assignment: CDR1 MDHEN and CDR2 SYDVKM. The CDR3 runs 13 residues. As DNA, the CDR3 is TGTGCCAGCACGCGGAATAGGAACACTGAAGCTTTCTTT. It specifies CASTRNRNTEAFF.

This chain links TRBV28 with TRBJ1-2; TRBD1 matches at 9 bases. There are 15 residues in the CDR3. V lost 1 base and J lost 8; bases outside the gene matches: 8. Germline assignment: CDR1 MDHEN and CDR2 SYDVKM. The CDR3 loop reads CASSLFGQGFDGYTF. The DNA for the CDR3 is TGTGCCAGCAGTTTATTCGGACAGGGGTTTGACGGCTACACCTTC.

The CDR3 spells CASSLDTATPQYF. DNA for the CDR3: TGTGCCAGCAGCCTCGACACGGCGACGCCCCAGTACTTC. The gene calls are TRBV7-3 and TRBJ2-5, with no clear D. CDR3 length equals 13 residues. Germline loops: CDR1 SGHTA, CDR2 FQGTGA. Trimming shortened V by 5 bases and J by 9 bases, and 16 bases separated the two germline ends. Supplemented by reference TRBV7-3 and TRBJ2-5, the full variable domain reads GAGVSQTPSNKVTEKGKYVELRCDPISGHTALYWYRQSLGQGPEFLIYFQGTGAADDSGLPNDRFFAVRPEGSVSTLKIQRTERGDSAVYLCASSLDTATPQYFGPGTRLLVL.

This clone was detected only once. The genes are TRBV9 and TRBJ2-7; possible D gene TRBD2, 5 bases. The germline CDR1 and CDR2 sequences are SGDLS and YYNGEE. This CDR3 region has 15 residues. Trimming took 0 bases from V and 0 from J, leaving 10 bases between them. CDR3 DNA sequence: TGTGCCAGCAGCGTAGGGCGGGCACACTCCTACGAGCAGTACTTC. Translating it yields CASSVGRAHSYEQYF.

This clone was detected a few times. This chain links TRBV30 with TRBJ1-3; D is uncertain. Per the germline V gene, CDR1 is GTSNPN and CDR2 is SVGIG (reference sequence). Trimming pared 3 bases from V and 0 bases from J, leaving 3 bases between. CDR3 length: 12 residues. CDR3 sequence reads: CAWRLSGNTIYF. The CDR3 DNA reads TGTGCCTGGAGGCTCTCTGGAAACACCATATATTTT.

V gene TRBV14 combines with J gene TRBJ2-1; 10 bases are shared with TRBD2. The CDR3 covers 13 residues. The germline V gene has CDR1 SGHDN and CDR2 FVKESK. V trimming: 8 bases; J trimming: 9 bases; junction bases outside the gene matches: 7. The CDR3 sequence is CASEASGSTEQFF. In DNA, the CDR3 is TGTGCCAGCGAAGCTAGCGGGAGCACTGAGCAGTTCTTC.